A selection of T cell receptor beta chains follows, all from one sample in a study of T cells in Graves' hyperthyroidism and ophthalmopathy. TCRdb independently ran MiXCR on the multiplex PCR reads; one entry per CDR3 protein. The repertoire holds 600,000 to 850,000 distinct CDR3 sequences, with approximately 18% as singletons. The sequenced material came from blood. The receptor source for this set is a woman in her forties or fifties with Graves' hyperthyroidism that later progressed to Graves' ophthalmopathy. Both conserved end residues are part of each CDR3. D genes are given only for firm matches. Clone size is given for some rows only: seen once, a few or many times, or a class if the clone is expanded.

j_call: TRBJ2-5; clone_size: NA; d_call: NA; v_call: TRBV19; cdr3_nt: TGTGCCAGTAGTATCAATCCAGGTTTCCAAGAGACCCAGTACTTC; cdr3_aa: CASSINPGFQETQYF
j_call: TRBJ2-3; clone_size: few; d_call: NA; v_call: TRBV27; cdr3_nt: TGTGCCAGCAGTTTGGGGGTAAACACAGATACGCAGTATTTT; cdr3_aa: CASSLGVNTDTQYF
j_call: TRBJ1-5; clone_size: NA; d_call: TRBD1; v_call: TRBV20-1; cdr3_nt: TGCAGTGCTAGAGGAGGGGGCGGCAATCAGCCCCAGCATTTT; cdr3_aa: CSARGGGGNQPQHF
j_call: TRBJ1-6; clone_size: NA; d_call: NA; v_call: TRBV9; cdr3_nt: TGTGCCAGCAGCGTAGAGAAGGACCTTTCACCCCTCCACTTT; cdr3_aa: CASSVEKDLSPLHF
j_call: TRBJ1-2; clone_size: few; d_call: TRBD1; v_call: TRBV10-1; cdr3_nt: TGCGCCAGCAGCGCCGGGACAGGGGTAGGGAATGGCTACACCTTC; cdr3_aa: CASSAGTGVGNGYTF
j_call: TRBJ1-5; clone_size: NA; d_call: TRBD1; v_call: TRBV19; cdr3_nt: TGTGCCAGTATCCCAGACAGGGGGCTCAATCAGCCCCAGCATTTT; cdr3_aa: CASIPDRGLNQPQHF
j_call: TRBJ2-2; clone_size: NA; d_call: NA; v_call: TRBV7-8; cdr3_nt: TGTGCCAGCAGCCCCCAACCTCGAGGATCCGGGGAGCTGTTTTTT; cdr3_aa: CASSPQPRGSGELFF
j_call: TRBJ1-1; clone_size: many; d_call: NA; v_call: TRBV18; cdr3_nt: TGTGCCAGCTCCTCCAGCCAAATGAACACTGAAGCTTTCTTT; cdr3_aa: CASSSSQMNTEAFF
j_call: TRBJ1-2; clone_size: NA; d_call: NA; v_call: TRBV16; cdr3_nt: TGTGCCAGCAGCCCCCCGGCACCCCCGTCTAACTATGGCTACACCTTC; cdr3_aa: CASSPPAPPSNYGYTF
j_call: TRBJ2-5; clone_size: NA; d_call: TRBD2; v_call: TRBV20-1; cdr3_nt: TGCAGTGCTAGGAGCCTAAGGGTGGGCGGGGGTTACGGAGAGACCCAGTACTTC; cdr3_aa: CSARSLRVGGGYGETQYF
j_call: TRBJ2-3; clone_size: many; d_call: NA; v_call: TRBV3-1; cdr3_nt: TGTGCCAGCAGCCAGGAACGGATCGGGGGCACAGATACGCAGTATTTT; cdr3_aa: CASSQERIGGTDTQYF
j_call: TRBJ1-5; clone_size: few; d_call: TRBD1; v_call: TRBV6-1; cdr3_nt: TGTGCCAGCAGTCAGGACAGGGGCGGACATCAGCCCCAGCATTTT; cdr3_aa: CASSQDRGGHQPQHF
j_call: TRBJ1-5; clone_size: NA; d_call: NA; v_call: TRBV20-1; cdr3_nt: TGCAGTGCTAGAGATCCGGGACACTTAAATCAGCCCCAGCATTTT; cdr3_aa: CSARDPGHLNQPQHF
j_call: TRBJ1-4; clone_size: many; d_call: NA; v_call: TRBV2; cdr3_nt: TGTGCCAGCAGTGAGGGGCTGGCTAATGAAAAACTGTTTTTT; cdr3_aa: CASSEGLANEKLFF
j_call: TRBJ2-3; clone_size: few; d_call: TRBD2; v_call: TRBV7-8; cdr3_nt: TGTGCCAGCAGCTCTGCCCGTTGGGCGGGGGGGAGCAGAAACACAGATACGCAGTATTTT; cdr3_aa: CASSSARWAGGSRNTDTQYF
j_call: TRBJ2-1; clone_size: few; d_call: NA; v_call: TRBV7-3; cdr3_nt: TGTGCCAGCAGCACTGACTTAACTAATGAGCAGTTCTTC; cdr3_aa: CASSTDLTNEQFF
j_call: TRBJ2-1; clone_size: many; d_call: TRBD1; v_call: TRBV29-1; cdr3_nt: TGCAGCGTCGGATGGACAGGGGTGGACAATGAGCAGTTCTTC; cdr3_aa: CSVGWTGVDNEQFF
j_call: TRBJ2-1; clone_size: many; d_call: TRBD1; v_call: TRBV7-2; cdr3_nt: TGTGCCAGCAGCGCAACCCGCGACAGGGTAACCTACAATGAGCAGTTCTTC; cdr3_aa: CASSATRDRVTYNEQFF
j_call: TRBJ1-5; clone_size: NA; d_call: NA; v_call: TRBV11-2; cdr3_nt: TGTGCCAGCAGTTCCGGCGGGGGGGACGGCAATCAGCCCCAGCATTTT; cdr3_aa: CASSSGGGDGNQPQHF
j_call: TRBJ2-1; clone_size: many; d_call: NA; v_call: TRBV12-3/TRBV12-4; cdr3_nt: TGTGCCAGCAGTTTAGCGCGAACGAGCTCCTACAATGAGCAGTTCTTC; cdr3_aa: CASSLARTSSYNEQFF
j_call: TRBJ1-1; clone_size: NA; d_call: NA; v_call: TRBV29-1; cdr3_nt: TGCAGCGCGGGGGAGATTGAAGCTTTCTTT; cdr3_aa: CSAGEIEAFF
j_call: TRBJ1-5; clone_size: few; d_call: NA; v_call: TRBV7-9; cdr3_nt: TGTGCCAGCAGCCCAGGAGGGATTACTCAGCCCCAGCATTTT; cdr3_aa: CASSPGGITQPQHF
j_call: TRBJ1-5; clone_size: many; d_call: NA; v_call: TRBV6-1; cdr3_nt: TGTGCCAGCAGTGAAGCAGGGGGCAATCAGCCCCAGCATTTT; cdr3_aa: CASSEAGGNQPQHF
j_call: TRBJ1-5; clone_size: many; d_call: NA; v_call: TRBV18; cdr3_nt: TGTGCCAGCTCACCTATGGACAGCGGGCAGCCCCAGCATTTT; cdr3_aa: CASSPMDSGQPQHF
j_call: TRBJ1-5; clone_size: NA; d_call: NA; v_call: TRBV7-8; cdr3_nt: TGTGCCAGCAGCTTAGCGGGGGGGTTGGCCAATCAGCCCCAGCATTTT; cdr3_aa: CASSLAGGLANQPQHF
j_call: TRBJ1-5; clone_size: NA; d_call: TRBD1; v_call: TRBV7-9; cdr3_nt: TGTGCCAGCAGCTTATCCACTCCAGGGGGCACCAATCAGCCCCAGCATTTT; cdr3_aa: CASSLSTPGGTNQPQHF
j_call: TRBJ2-2; clone_size: NA; d_call: NA; v_call: TRBV3-1; cdr3_nt: TGTGCCAGCAGCCAAGGGAGGAACACCCGGGAGCTGTTTTTT; cdr3_aa: CASSQGRNTRELFF
j_call: TRBJ2-4; clone_size: few; d_call: NA; v_call: TRBV4-2; cdr3_nt: TGTGCCAGCAGCCAAGATCTCGTCTCGACCGTAGCCAAAAACATTCAGTACTTC; cdr3_aa: CASSQDLVSTVAKNIQYF
j_call: TRBJ2-5; clone_size: NA; d_call: NA; v_call: TRBV24-1; cdr3_nt: TGTGCCACCAGTGATCGCGGACGAGTTCAAGAGACCCAGTACTTC; cdr3_aa: CATSDRGRVQETQYF
j_call: TRBJ2-3; clone_size: many; d_call: NA; v_call: TRBV5-1; cdr3_nt: TGCGCCAGCAGCTTGGATGGGGGGCGCACAGATACGCAGTATTTT; cdr3_aa: CASSLDGGRTDTQYF
j_call: TRBJ2-7; clone_size: few; d_call: NA; v_call: TRBV20-1; cdr3_nt: TGCAGTGCTAGACACGATATCTACGAGCAGTACTTC; cdr3_aa: CSARHDIYEQYF
j_call: TRBJ1-3; clone_size: few; d_call: NA; v_call: TRBV15; cdr3_nt: TGTGCCACCAGCAGACCGCTCGGGGGAAATCAATTTGTATCCTCTGGAAACACCATATATTTT; cdr3_aa: CATSRPLGGNQFVSSGNTIYF
j_call: TRBJ1-2; clone_size: NA; d_call: NA; v_call: TRBV28; cdr3_nt: TGTGCCAGCAGTTTATTTGGTTCACCCACTAACTATGGCTACACCTTC; cdr3_aa: CASSLFGSPTNYGYTF
j_call: TRBJ1-6; clone_size: NA; d_call: NA; v_call: TRBV4-1; cdr3_nt: TGCGCCAGCAGCCAGGGGCAGGGAATGATGTCCTATAATTCACCCCTCCACTTT; cdr3_aa: CASSQGQGMMSYNSPLHF
j_call: TRBJ1-2; clone_size: few; d_call: NA; v_call: TRBV20-1; cdr3_nt: TGCAGTGCTAGTCCGACCGGGGGCGACTATGGCTACACCTTC; cdr3_aa: CSASPTGGDYGYTF
j_call: TRBJ2-7; clone_size: NA; d_call: TRBD1; v_call: TRBV6-2/TRBV6-3; cdr3_nt: TGTGCCAGCAGTGGGAACCGAGACAGGGGGCCAGACTACGAGCAGTACTTC; cdr3_aa: CASSGNRDRGPDYEQYF
j_call: TRBJ1-6; clone_size: few; d_call: TRBD1; v_call: TRBV20-1; cdr3_nt: TGCAGTGCCAGACCGGGACAGGGGGATAATTCACCCCTCCACTTT; cdr3_aa: CSARPGQGDNSPLHF
j_call: TRBJ2-3; clone_size: many; d_call: NA; v_call: TRBV10-1; cdr3_nt: TGCGCCAGCAGTGTCGTGGGGGCCCTCATGGACACAGATACGCAGTATTTT; cdr3_aa: CASSVVGALMDTDTQYF
j_call: TRBJ2-7; clone_size: many; d_call: NA; v_call: TRBV4-1; cdr3_nt: TGCGCCAGCAGCCAAGGGTCGACAGGATACGAGCAGTACTTC; cdr3_aa: CASSQGSTGYEQYF
j_call: TRBJ2-1; clone_size: few; d_call: TRBD1; v_call: TRBV3-1; cdr3_nt: TGTGCCAGCAGCCCGACCGGGACAGGGGGCACCTCCTACAATGAGCAGTTCTTC; cdr3_aa: CASSPTGTGGTSYNEQFF
j_call: TRBJ1-1; clone_size: many; d_call: NA; v_call: TRBV27; cdr3_nt: TGTGCCAGCAGTGGCCCTGGGGGCGGAACTGAAGCTTTCTTT; cdr3_aa: CASSGPGGGTEAFF
j_call: TRBJ1-3; clone_size: NA; d_call: TRBD1; v_call: TRBV10-3; cdr3_nt: TGTGCCATCAGGGACGGGACAGCGGGAAACACCATATATTTT; cdr3_aa: CAIRDGTAGNTIYF
j_call: TRBJ1-4; clone_size: NA; d_call: NA; v_call: TRBV4-1; cdr3_nt: TGCGCCAGCAGCCAACTGGCACTTAATGAAAAACTGTTTTTT; cdr3_aa: CASSQLALNEKLFF
j_call: TRBJ1-1; clone_size: many; d_call: NA; v_call: TRBV12-3/TRBV12-4; cdr3_nt: TGTGCCAGCAGGCCCGCCGGGACAAGGAACACTGAAGCTTTCTTT; cdr3_aa: CASRPAGTRNTEAFF
j_call: TRBJ2-5; clone_size: NA; d_call: NA; v_call: TRBV6-1; cdr3_nt: TGTGCCAGCAGTGAAGGGTTCACACAAGAGACCCAGTACTTC; cdr3_aa: CASSEGFTQETQYF
j_call: TRBJ1-1; clone_size: NA; d_call: NA; v_call: TRBV9; cdr3_nt: TGTGCCAGCAGCGTAGGACCGACGGGGCCTGAAGCTTTCTTT; cdr3_aa: CASSVGPTGPEAFF
j_call: TRBJ1-4; clone_size: NA; d_call: TRBD1; v_call: TRBV20-1; cdr3_nt: TGCAGTGCGGTGGGGGACAGGGCCGACGGTAATGAAAAACTGTTTTTT; cdr3_aa: CSAVGDRADGNEKLFF
j_call: TRBJ2-5; clone_size: NA; d_call: TRBD1; v_call: TRBV3-1; cdr3_nt: TGTGCCAGCAGCCCGACAGGGACGAAAGAGGCCCAGTACTTC; cdr3_aa: CASSPTGTKEAQYF
j_call: TRBJ2-6; clone_size: many; d_call: NA; v_call: TRBV3-1; cdr3_nt: TGTGCCAGCAGCCAAGCGGGGACTGGGGCCAACGTCCTGACTTTC; cdr3_aa: CASSQAGTGANVLTF
j_call: TRBJ2-5; clone_size: many; d_call: NA; v_call: TRBV6-1; cdr3_nt: TGTGCCAGCAGGACAGCGTACCAAGAGACCCAGTACTTC; cdr3_aa: CASRTAYQETQYF
j_call: TRBJ1-1; clone_size: many; d_call: TRBD1; v_call: TRBV3-1; cdr3_nt: TGTGCCAGCAGCCAATCGGGGACAGGGCGGGACACTGAAGCTTTCTTT; cdr3_aa: CASSQSGTGRDTEAFF
j_call: TRBJ1-5; clone_size: many; d_call: NA; v_call: TRBV12-3/TRBV12-4; cdr3_nt: TGTGCCAGCAGACCAACAGGGTATAGCAATCAGCCCCAGCATTTT; cdr3_aa: CASRPTGYSNQPQHF
j_call: TRBJ2-3; clone_size: NA; d_call: TRBD2; v_call: TRBV20-1; cdr3_nt: TGCAGTGCTACCCCACCGGGACTAGCTATGGATACGCAGTATTTT; cdr3_aa: CSATPPGLAMDTQYF
j_call: TRBJ2-2; clone_size: NA; d_call: NA; v_call: TRBV7-3; cdr3_nt: TGTGCCAGCAGCTTTGGCAGCGCGAACACCGGGGAGCTGTTTTTT; cdr3_aa: CASSFGSANTGELFF
j_call: TRBJ1-4; clone_size: many; d_call: TRBD1; v_call: TRBV2; cdr3_nt: TGTGCCAGCAGGAGGGACAGGGGGCTTGAAAAACTGTTTTTT; cdr3_aa: CASRRDRGLEKLFF
j_call: TRBJ1-6; clone_size: NA; d_call: NA; v_call: TRBV25-1; cdr3_nt: TGTGCCAGCAGTGAATCAACAGTTTATAATTCACCCCTCCACTTT; cdr3_aa: CASSESTVYNSPLHF